One and the same sample provided the 11 T cell receptor beta chains below, sequenced in a study of blood T cell repertoires in COVID-19. Generated by immunoSEQ multiplex PCR, the TCRdb table keeps only in-frame clones and is missing some. Here the sample spans 150,000 to 200,000 clones, approximately 79% being singletons. The sample was peripheral blood. The source is an elderly woman with acute or convalescent COVID-19.

The chain recombines TRBV5-6 with TRBJ1-1; 10 positions agree with TRBD1. The ends lost 4 bases at V and 2 bases at J; junction bases unmatched: 8. Germline lookup yields CDR1 SGHDT and CDR2 YYEEEE. This CDR3 has 16 amino acids. In DNA, the CDR3 is TGTGCCAGCAGCAGGGACAGGGGCCCCTTTAACACTGAAGCTTTCTTT. It encodes CASSRDRGPFNTEAFF.

This clone appeared once. The chain carries TRBV19 and TRBJ1-5, with 8 bases matching TRBD1. The CDR3 has 16 residues. Looked up from germline, CDR1 is LNHDA and CDR2 is SQIVND (reference sequence). V was clipped by 0 bases and J by 3 bases; unmatched bases: 4. CDR3 sequence (DNA): TGTGCCAGTAGTATAGAGGGGCAGGGGGCCAATCAGCCCCAGCATTTT. Its protein product is CASSIEGQGANQPQHF.

The V gene is TRBV6-5, the J gene TRBJ2-7, with TRBD2 identical over 14 bases. The CDR3 runs 15 residues. Trimming at V came to 6 bases and at J to 7 bases, leaving 8 bases not matched to a gene. CDR1 is MNHEY and CDR2 is SVGAGI in the germline V gene. In DNA form, the CDR3 reads TGTGCCAGCAGCCGACTAGCGGGAGGGCCTAGGGAGCAGTACTTC. The encoded protein is CASSRLAGGPREQYF.

The chain recombines TRBV6-5 with TRBJ1-1; 7 bases map to TRBD1. Germline-derived CDR1 and CDR2 are MNHEY and SVGAGI. The ends lost 5 bases at V and 0 bases at J; junction bases unmatched: 6. This CDR3 has 15 residues. As DNA, the CDR3 is TGTGCCAGCAGTAAAAACAGGGGATTGAACACTGAAGCTTTCTTT. It specifies CASSKNRGLNTEAFF.

The gene calls are TRBV7-9 and TRBJ2-5, with D possibly being TRBD1 (6 bases). V lost 3 bases to trimming and J lost 1 base, with 6 bases between them. Germline lookup yields CDR1 SEHNR and CDR2 FQNEAQ (reference sequence). The CDR3 totals 13 residues. The CDR3 DNA is TGTGCCAGCAGCTTGGACAGCCAAGAGACCCAGTACTTC. Its translation: CASSLDSQETQYF.

The gene calls are TRBV25-1 and TRBJ1-6; the match to TRBD1 covers 7 bases. The CDR3 has 18 residues. Per the germline V gene, CDR1 is MGHDK and CDR2 is SYGVNS. The trim removed 2 bases at V and 10 bases at J, leaving 17 bases unmatched. The CDR3 region has the DNA TGTGCCAGCAGTGAAGTCCAGGGGGTTCCCTCAAATTCGTCACCCCTCCACTTT. Its protein product is CASSEVQGVPSNSSPLHF. The full variable domain, rest sourced from reference TRBV25-1 and TRBJ1-6, is EADIYQTPRYLVIGTGKKITLECSQTMGHDKMYWYQQDPGMELHLIHYSYGVNSTEKGDLSSESTVSRIRTEHFPLTLESARPSHTSQYLCASSEVQGVPSNSSPLHFGNGTRLTVT.

The genes are TRBV5-6 and TRBJ2-5; TRBD1 might be the D (5 bases). The ends were cut back, 1 base at V and 0 bases at J, with 7 bases in the middle. The V gene's germline CDR1 is SGHDT and CDR2 YYEEEE. The CDR3 totals 14 residues. The CDR3 DNA follows: TGTGCCAGCAGCTTGCCAGGGTACCAAGAGACCCAGTACTTC. This codes for CASSLPGYQETQYF.

The rearrangement links TRBV27 to TRBJ2-1, with 8 bases lining up with TRBD2. Germline values: CDR1 MNHEY, CDR2 SMNVEV (reference sequence). Unmatched junction bases numbered 11, after V lost 3 bases and J lost 10 bases. The CDR3 has 15 residues. Here the CDR3 reads CASSLGLFSGEEQFF. As DNA, the CDR3 is TGTGCCAGCAGTTTGGGCTTATTTAGCGGGGAAGAGCAGTTCTTC.

The rearrangement links TRBV5-6 to TRBJ2-1, with D perhaps matching TRBD1 (6 bases). The CDR3 has 14 amino acids. Per the germline V gene, CDR1 is SGHDT and CDR2 is YYEEEE. V was cut by 2 bases and J by 4 bases, with 10 bases left in between. CDR3 coding DNA: TGTGCCAGCAGCTTTGGGGGCTCTTACAATGAGCAGTTCTTC. This encodes CASSFGGSYNEQFF.

The chain has TRBV3-1 (or the pseudogene TRBV3-2) and TRBJ2-1, with unresolved D. Germline V gene sequence: CDR1 LGHDT, CDR2 YNNKEL (reference sequence). This CDR3 is built from 12 residues. V lost 2 bases and J lost 6, with 5 bases in between. CDR3: CASSQTPNEQFF. CDR3 nucleotides: TGTGCCAGCAGCCAAACTCCCAATGAGCAGTTCTTC.

J is TRBJ2-7 and V is TRBV5-1; perhaps TRBD1 as D (6 bases). The CDR3 sequence is 13 residues long. Per germline, CDR1 SGHRS and CDR2 YFSETQ. Trimming left V 4 bases short and J 6 bases short, with 14 bases between. In nucleotides, the CDR3 is TGCGCCAGCAGCGTACAGGGAAGCGGCGAGCAGTACTTC. It specifies CASSVQGSGEQYF.